The 20 T cell receptor beta chains below were found in one sample sequenced in a study of T cell changes during pregnancy in multiple sclerosis. TCRdb keeps only in-frame clones here, not all; method: immunoSEQ multiplex PCR. The sample records 40,000 to 50,000 clones, roughly 90% being singletons. Sequencing used CD4+ T cells from peripheral blood mononuclear cells, obtained before pregnancy. The source of these receptors is a female donor with multiple sclerosis, enrolled in a pregnancy study.

The CDR3 DNA reads TGTGCCAGCACCAAACAACCGGGACAGGGAGATCAGCCCCAGCATTTT. Translated, it gives CASTKQPGQGDQPQHF. V is TRBV2 and J is TRBJ1-5; 9 bases are shared with TRBD1. J lost 5 bases, V lost 7 bases, and 12 bases had no gene match. This CDR3 has 16 residues. Germline assignment: CDR1 SNHLY and CDR2 FYNNEI.

V and J are TRBV5-1 and TRBJ2-5; 10 bases map to TRBD1. After removal of 5 bases from V and 6 bases from J, the junction contained 10 bases not matched to a gene. CDR3 size: 15 residues. Germline lookup yields CDR1 SGHRS and CDR2 YFSETQ. The CDR3 is CASREGTGAPQTQYF. In DNA form, the CDR3 reads TGCGCCAGCAGGGAGGGGACAGGGGCCCCCCAGACCCAGTACTTC.

The genes are TRBV7-2 and TRBJ1-1; 8 bases fit TRBD1. Germline values: CDR1 SGHTA, CDR2 FQGNSA. Germline trimming cut 6 bases from V and 1 base from J; bases unmatched to any gene: 7. CDR3 length equals 15 residues. For the CDR3, the DNA is TGTGCCAGCAGACGGACAGGGATGAGGAACACTGAAGCTTTCTTT. It codes for CASRRTGMRNTEAFF.

The V gene is TRBV11-2, the J gene TRBJ2-2; tentatively, D is TRBD2 (5 bases). This CDR3 comprises 15 residues. Germline V CDR1 and CDR2: SGHAT, FQNNGV. The V gene lost 5 bases and the J gene lost 1 base, with 11 bases spanning the gap. The CDR3 coding sequence is TGTGCCAGCAGCAGTCGCCGGGGGAACACCGGGGAGCTGTTTTTT. It yields the protein CASSSRRGNTGELFF.

This chain uses TRBV7-6 with TRBJ2-2; 10 nucleotides line up with TRBD1. The ends lost 8 bases at V and 6 bases at J; junction bases unmatched: 12. This CDR3 has 16 residues. Germline V lookup: CDR1 SGHVS, CDR2 FNYEAQ. The CDR3 coding sequence is TGTGCCAGCCAATTCATAGGACAGGGGGTCCCCGGGGAGCTGTTTTTT. Protein: CASQFIGQGVPGELFF. Together with reference TRBV7-6 and TRBJ2-2, the CDR3 gives the full variable domain: GAGVSQSPRYKVTKRGQDVALRCDPISGHVSLYWYRQALGQGPEFLTYFNYEAQQDKSGLPNDRFSAERPEGSISTLTIQRTEQRDSAMYRCASQFIGQGVPGELFFGEGSRLTVL.

The chain carries TRBV6-1 and TRBJ1-2; D is perhaps TRBD1 (5 bases). The CDR3 is 12 amino acids. Trimming left V 4 bases short and J 8 bases short, with 11 bases between. CDR1 and CDR2 from the germline V gene are MNHNS and SASEGT. CDR3 DNA sequence: TGTGCCAGCAGTGGACGGGGGGGAGGCTACACCTTC. This codes for CASSGRGGGYTF.

The V and J genes are TRBV19 and TRBJ2-2, with 7 bases matching TRBD2. Germline CDR1 reads LNHDA; CDR2 reads SQIVND (reference sequence). Unmatched junction bases numbered 10, after V lost 5 bases and J lost 4 bases. The CDR3 has 16 amino acids. This chain's CDR3 is CASSGTGGGGTGELFF. CDR3 nucleotide sequence: TGTGCCAGTAGTGGGACTGGCGGGGGTGGCACCGGGGAGCTGTTTTTT.

The chain joins TRBV5-4 to TRBJ1-2, with 7 bases matching TRBD1. Per germline, CDR1 SGHNT and CDR2 YYREEE (reference sequence). V lost 4 bases and J lost 6; bases outside the gene matches: 12. This CDR3 spans 15 amino acids. The CDR3 DNA reads as TGTGCCAGCAGCCTGGCCAGACAGGGAGTGAATGGCTACACCTTC. As protein: CASSLARQGVNGYTF.

The V call is TRBV11-1, the J call TRBJ1-1; D remains unclear. With 3 bases removed from V and 1 base from J, the gap between germline ends came to 3 bases. Germline assignment: CDR1 SGHAT and CDR2 FQDESV (reference sequence). The CDR3 is made up of 12 amino acids. The CDR3 bases are TGTGCCAGCAGCTTCTGGAACACTGAAGCTTTCTTT. It encodes CASSFWNTEAFF.

The rearrangement uses TRBV5-1 and TRBJ2-7; TRBD2 aligns across 8 bases. This CDR3 region has 13 residues. Germline V gives CDR1 SGHRS, CDR2 YFSETQ. After removal of 2 bases from V and 7 bases from J, the junction contained 5 bases not matched to a gene. For the CDR3, the DNA is TGCGCCAGCAGCTTTGAGCGCGGGGGGGAGCAGTACTTC. It codes for CASSFERGGEQYF.

This chain links TRBV5-6 with TRBJ1-6; D unclear. Germline lookup yields CDR1 SGHDT and CDR2 YYEEEE. The CDR3 spans 16 residues. V was shortened by 0 bases and J by 7 bases, with 14 bases between the two germline ends. The CDR3 DNA reads as TGTGCCAGCAGCTTGGGGGCGGGGTTAAGGAATTCACCCCTCCACTTT. This translates into CASSLGAGLRNSPLHF.

The V call is TRBV10-2, the J call TRBJ1-2; no definite D call. CDR1 is WSHSY, CDR2 SAAADI, per germline. V lost 1 base and J 4 bases, leaving 7 bases between the germline ends. The CDR3 loop spans 13 amino acids. CDR3 in amino acids: CASSELQPYGYTF. The CDR3 DNA reads as TGCGCCAGCAGTGAGTTACAACCCTATGGCTACACCTTC.

The J gene is TRBJ2-1, the V gene TRBV5-1; 12 bases align to TRBD2. The CDR3 covers 17 residues. Germline CDR1 SGHRS, CDR2 YFSETQ. J lost 0 bases, V lost 4 bases, and 5 bases had no gene match. CDR3 bases: TGCGCCAGCAGCGGACTAGCGGGGCTTAGCTCCTACAATGAGCAGTTCTTC. As protein: CASSGLAGLSSYNEQFF.

The CDR3 DNA follows: TGTGCCAGCAGTTTACGGGACAGGGGCTATGGCTACACCTTC. As protein: CASSLRDRGYGYTF. The chain recombines TRBV27 with TRBJ1-2; 10 nucleotides align to TRBD1. V lost 2 bases and J lost 4; bases outside the gene matches: 1. This CDR3 region has 14 residues. Germline values: CDR1 MNHEY, CDR2 SMNVEV (reference sequence).

This chain uses TRBV30 with TRBJ2-1, with 16 bases aligning to TRBD2. Germline CDR1 reads GTSNPN; CDR2 reads SVGIG (reference sequence). Losses at the gene ends were 6 bases for V and 8 bases for J; bases not matched to a gene: 10. The CDR3 is 16 amino acids. CDR3 sequence (DNA): TGTGCCTGTTCCCAGGGACTAGCGGGAGGGTGGGATGAGCAGTTCTTC. Amino acid sequence: CACSQGLAGGWDEQFF.

The chain links TRBV4-3 to TRBJ1-1, with a possible D match to TRBD1 (6 bases). Germline lookup yields CDR1 LGHNA and CDR2 YSLEER. This CDR3 is 13 amino acids long. V gave up 4 bases and J gave up 4 bases, with 10 bases separating them. The CDR3 nucleotides are TGCGCCAGCAGCCTACAGGGAAGCACTGAAGCTTTCTTT. Its protein product is CASSLQGSTEAFF.

This chain joins TRBV5-1 and TRBJ1-3; unclear D gene. This CDR3 comprises 16 residues. Trimming took off 3 bases at V and 0 bases at J, with 13 bases between the two ends. Germline V gene data show CDR1 as SGHRS and CDR2 as YFSETQ. The CDR3 here is CASSSQVLHSGNTIYF. The CDR3 DNA reads TGCGCCAGCAGCTCTCAGGTACTCCACTCTGGAAACACCATATATTTT.

The rearrangement uses TRBV6-5 and TRBJ1-5; 8 bases map to TRBD1. This CDR3 is 15 amino acids long. CDR1 is MNHEY, CDR2 SVGAGI, per germline. The V gene end was trimmed by 6 bases and the J gene end by 5 bases; junction bases not matched to a gene: 9. The CDR3 reads CASRATGAFYQPQHF. In DNA form, the CDR3 reads TGTGCCAGCAGGGCGACAGGGGCTTTCTATCAGCCCCAGCATTTT.

Of note for this clone: Germline is not matched at one junction end, which may reflect a read error. The chain has TRBV6-1 and TRBJ2-1; D is uncertain. The CDR3 spans 11 residues. The V gene's germline CDR1 is MNHNS and CDR2 SASEGT. In nucleotides, the CDR3 is TGTGCCAGCAGTGAACTCATAAAAGCCGTCTTC. Its protein product is CASSELIKAVF.

The chain is built from TRBV19 and TRBJ2-2; 7 bases map to TRBD1. Trimming took 6 bases from V and 6 from J; bases not matched to a gene: 13. The CDR3 extends over 16 amino acids. Germline V gives CDR1 LNHDA, CDR2 SQIVND (reference sequence). The CDR3 loop is CASSFRQGNWAGELFF. For the CDR3, the DNA is TGTGCCAGTAGCTTCAGACAGGGAAACTGGGCCGGGGAGCTGTTTTTT.